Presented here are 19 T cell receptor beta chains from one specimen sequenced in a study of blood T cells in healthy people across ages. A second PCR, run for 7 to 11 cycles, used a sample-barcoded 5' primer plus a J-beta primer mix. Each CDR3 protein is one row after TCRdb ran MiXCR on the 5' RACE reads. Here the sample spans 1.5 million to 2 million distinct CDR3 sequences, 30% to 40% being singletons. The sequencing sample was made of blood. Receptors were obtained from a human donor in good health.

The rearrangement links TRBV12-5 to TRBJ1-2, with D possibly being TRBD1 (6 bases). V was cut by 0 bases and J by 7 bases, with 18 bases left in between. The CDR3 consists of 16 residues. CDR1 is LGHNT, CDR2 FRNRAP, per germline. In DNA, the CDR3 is TGTGCTAGTGGTTTGGTTATAAAGCAAGGGGGGGCTGGCTACACCTTC. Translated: CASGLVIKQGGAGYTF. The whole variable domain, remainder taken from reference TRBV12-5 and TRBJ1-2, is DARVTQTPRHKVTEMGQEVTMRCQPILGHNTVFWYRQTMMQGLELLAYFRNRAPLDDSGMPKDRFSAEMPDATLATLKIQPSEPRDSAVYFCASGLVIKQGGAGYTFGSGTRLTVV.

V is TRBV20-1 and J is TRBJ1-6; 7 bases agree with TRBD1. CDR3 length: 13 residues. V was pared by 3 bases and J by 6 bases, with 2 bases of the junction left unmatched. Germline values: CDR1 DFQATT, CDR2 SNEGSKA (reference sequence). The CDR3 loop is CSARGTANSPLHF. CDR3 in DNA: TGCAGTGCTAGGGGGACAGCTAATTCACCCCTCCACTTT.

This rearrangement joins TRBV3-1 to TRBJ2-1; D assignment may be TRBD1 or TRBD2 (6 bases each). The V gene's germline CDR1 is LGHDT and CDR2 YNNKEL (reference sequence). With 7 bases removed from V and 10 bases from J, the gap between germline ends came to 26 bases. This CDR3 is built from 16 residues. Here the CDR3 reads CASKTRGSGYSGEQFF. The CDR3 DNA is TGTGCCAGCAAAACAAGGGGGAGCGGGTACTCGGGCGAGCAGTTCTTC.

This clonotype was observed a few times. The CDR3 reads CASSEYTGDTDTQYF. In DNA form, the CDR3 reads TGCGCCAGCAGCGAGTACACAGGGGACACAGATACGCAGTATTTT. The rearrangement uses TRBV4-3 and TRBJ2-3; TRBD1 aligns across 7 bases. The CDR3 covers 15 residues. Germline V gene data show CDR1 as LGHNA and CDR2 as YSLEER. The ends lost 5 bases at V and 2 bases at J; junction bases unmatched: 7.

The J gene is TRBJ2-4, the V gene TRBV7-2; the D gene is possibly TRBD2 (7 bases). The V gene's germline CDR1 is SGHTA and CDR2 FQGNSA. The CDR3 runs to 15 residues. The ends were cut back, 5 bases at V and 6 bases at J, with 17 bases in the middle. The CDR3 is CASSLHGGQGNIQYF. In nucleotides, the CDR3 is TGTGCCAGCAGCCTGCACGGGGGGCAAGGAAACATTCAGTACTTC.

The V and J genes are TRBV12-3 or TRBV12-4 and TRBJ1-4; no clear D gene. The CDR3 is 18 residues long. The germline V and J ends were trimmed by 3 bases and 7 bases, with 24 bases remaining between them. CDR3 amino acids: CASSFAVFDGVYGEKLFF. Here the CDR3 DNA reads TGTGCCAGCAGTTTCGCGGTCTTCGATGGGGTTTACGGTGAAAAACTGTTTTTT.

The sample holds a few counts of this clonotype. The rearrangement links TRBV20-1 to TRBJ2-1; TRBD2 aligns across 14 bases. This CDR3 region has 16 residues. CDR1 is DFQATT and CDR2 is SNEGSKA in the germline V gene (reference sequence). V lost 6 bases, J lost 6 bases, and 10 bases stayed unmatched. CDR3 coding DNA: TGCAGTGCCTCTGGACTAGCGGGGGGCCACGTCAATGAGCAGTTCTTC. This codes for CSASGLAGGHVNEQFF.

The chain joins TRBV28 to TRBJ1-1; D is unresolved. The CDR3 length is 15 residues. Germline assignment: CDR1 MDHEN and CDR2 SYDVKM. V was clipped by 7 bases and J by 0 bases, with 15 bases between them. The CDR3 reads CASNKGLLVNTEAFF. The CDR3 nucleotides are TGTGCCAGCAACAAAGGCCTTCTGGTGAACACTGAAGCTTTCTTT.

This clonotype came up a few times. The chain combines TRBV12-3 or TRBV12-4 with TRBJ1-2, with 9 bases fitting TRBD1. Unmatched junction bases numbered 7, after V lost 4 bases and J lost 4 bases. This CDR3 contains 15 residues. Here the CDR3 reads CASSYDTTGGYGYTF. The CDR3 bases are TGTGCCAGCAGTTATGATACGACAGGGGGCTATGGCTACACCTTC.

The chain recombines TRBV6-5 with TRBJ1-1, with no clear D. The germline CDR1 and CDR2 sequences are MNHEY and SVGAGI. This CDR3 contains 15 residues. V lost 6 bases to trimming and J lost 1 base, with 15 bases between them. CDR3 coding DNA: TGTGCCAGCAGCAATACCAGGACGGCGAACACTGAAGCTTTCTTT. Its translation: CASSNTRTANTEAFF.

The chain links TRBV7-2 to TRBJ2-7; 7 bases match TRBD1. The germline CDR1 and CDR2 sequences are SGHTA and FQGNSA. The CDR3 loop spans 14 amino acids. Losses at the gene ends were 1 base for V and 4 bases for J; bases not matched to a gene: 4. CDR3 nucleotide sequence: TGTGCCAGCAGCTTAGATTACAGGGGTTACGAGCAGTACTTC. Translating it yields CASSLDYRGYEQYF. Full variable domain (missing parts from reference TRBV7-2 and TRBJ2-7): GAGVSQSPSNKVTEKGKDVELRCDPISGHTALYWYRQSLGQGLEFLIYFQGNSAPDKSGLPSDRFSAERTGGSVSTLTIQRTQQEDSAVYLCASSLDYRGYEQYFGPGTRLTVT.

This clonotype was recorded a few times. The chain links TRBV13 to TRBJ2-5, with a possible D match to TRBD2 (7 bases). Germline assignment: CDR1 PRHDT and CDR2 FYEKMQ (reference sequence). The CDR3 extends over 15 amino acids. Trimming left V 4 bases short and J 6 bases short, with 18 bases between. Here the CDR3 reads CASSSFLQGTKTQYF. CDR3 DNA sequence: TGTGCCAGCAGCTCCTTCTTGCAGGGGACTAAGACCCAGTACTTC.

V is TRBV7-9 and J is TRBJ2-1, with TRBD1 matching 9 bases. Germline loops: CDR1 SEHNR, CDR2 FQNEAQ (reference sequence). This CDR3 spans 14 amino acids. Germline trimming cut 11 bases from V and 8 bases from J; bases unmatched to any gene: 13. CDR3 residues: CAVRSSGQGYEQFF. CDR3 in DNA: TGTGCCGTACGTTCCTCGGGACAGGGCTATGAGCAGTTCTTC.

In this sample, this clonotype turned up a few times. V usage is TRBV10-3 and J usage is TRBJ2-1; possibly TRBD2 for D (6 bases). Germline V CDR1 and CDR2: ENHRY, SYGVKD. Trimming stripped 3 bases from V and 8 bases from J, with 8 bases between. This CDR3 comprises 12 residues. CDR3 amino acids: CAISDRRDEQFF. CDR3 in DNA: TGTGCCATCAGTGATCGGAGGGATGAGCAGTTCTTC.

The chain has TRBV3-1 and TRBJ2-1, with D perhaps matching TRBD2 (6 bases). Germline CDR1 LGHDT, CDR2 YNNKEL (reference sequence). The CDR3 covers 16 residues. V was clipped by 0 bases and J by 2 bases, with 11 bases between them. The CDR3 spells CASSQEWRDTYNEQFF. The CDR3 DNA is TGTGCCAGCAGCCAAGAGTGGAGGGATACCTACAATGAGCAGTTCTTC.

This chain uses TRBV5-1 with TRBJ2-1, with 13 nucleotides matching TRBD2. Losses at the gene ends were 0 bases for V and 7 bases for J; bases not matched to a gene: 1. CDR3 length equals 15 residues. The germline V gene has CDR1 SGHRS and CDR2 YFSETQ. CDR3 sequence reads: CASSLELAGGNEQFF. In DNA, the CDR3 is TGCGCCAGCAGCTTGGAACTAGCGGGGGGGAATGAGCAGTTCTTC.

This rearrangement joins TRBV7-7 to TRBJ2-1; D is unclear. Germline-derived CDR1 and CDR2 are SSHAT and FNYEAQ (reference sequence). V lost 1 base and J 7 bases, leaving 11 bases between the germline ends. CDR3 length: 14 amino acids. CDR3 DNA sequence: TGTGCCAGCAGCTTAGAAGTAGCTTCAAATGAGCAGTTCTTC. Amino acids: CASSLEVASNEQFF.

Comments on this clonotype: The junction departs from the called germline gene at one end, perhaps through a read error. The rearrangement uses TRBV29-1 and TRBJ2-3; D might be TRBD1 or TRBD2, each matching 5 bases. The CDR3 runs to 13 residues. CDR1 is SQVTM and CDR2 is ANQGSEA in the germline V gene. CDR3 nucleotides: TGCAGCCATACCGACTCGGGGCACGATACGCGGTATTTT. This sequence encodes CSHTDSGHDTRYF.

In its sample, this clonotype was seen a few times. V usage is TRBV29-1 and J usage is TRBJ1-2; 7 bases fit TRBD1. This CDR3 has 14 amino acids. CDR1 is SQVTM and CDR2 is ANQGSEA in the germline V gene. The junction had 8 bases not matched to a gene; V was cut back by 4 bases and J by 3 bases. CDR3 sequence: CSVVWDSGDYGYTF. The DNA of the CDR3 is TGCAGCGTTGTCTGGGACAGCGGGGACTATGGCTACACCTTC.